This T cell receptor (beta chain) is drawn from a study of blood T cell repertoires in COVID-19. Study-wide context: Specimens from acute and convalescent COVID-19 originated in the United States, Italy and Spain. T cells, B-cell-depleted T cells, or PBMCs supplied cDNA or gDNA.

In the original workflow: For nucleated cells, counts were estimated from reference gene primer amplification. The assay was immunoSEQ multiplex PCR, and TCRdb's table has in-frame clones only and misses some. From that table come the V and J calls and clone size; the DNA was used to work out D and trimming. In the table there are under 300,000 clones, 84% of which are singletons. The germline V gene encodes CDR1 SGHDT and CDR2 YYEEEE. The ends were cut back, 7 bases at V and 5 bases at J, with 12 bases in the middle. This CDR3 is built from 12 residues. The material sequenced was peripheral blood. The chain carries TRBV5-6 and TRBJ2-5, with D unresolved. The receptor's source is a man aged 35-49 years who had recovered from COVID-19. The CDR3 sequence: CASQSNWETQYF. DNA for the CDR3: TGTGCCAGCCAATCCAACTGGGAGACCCAGTACTTC.